This T cell receptor (beta chain) was sequenced for a study of blood T cell repertoires in COVID-19. Germline trimming cut 5 bases from V and 5 bases from J; bases unmatched to any gene: 8. The CDR3 runs 15 residues. In germline, CDR1 is SGHRS, CDR2 YFSETQ. The protocol was immunoSEQ multiplex PCR, while the TCRdb copy is restricted to in-frame clones and leaves out a portion. The sample lists around 160,000 clones, around four fifths occurring once. The receptor comes from a human donor in a cohort sampled during active COVID-19. The V and J genes are TRBV5-1 and TRBJ2-5; 11 bases line up with TRBD2. The sample taken for sequencing was peripheral blood. CDR3 in amino acids: CASSSPTSGDETQYF. CDR3 coding DNA: TGCGCCAGCAGTTCGCCGACTAGCGGGGATGAGACCCAGTACTTC. Drawing the rest from reference TRBV5-1 and TRBJ2-5, the complete variable domain is KAGVTQTPRYLIKTRGQQVTLSCSPISGHRSVSWYQQTPGQGLQFLFEYFSETQRNKGNFPGRFSGRQFSNSRSEMNVSTLELGDSALYLCASSSPTSGDETQYFGPGTRLLVL.